One and the same sample provided the 24 T cell receptor beta chains below, sequenced in a study of T cells after yellow fever vaccination. TCRdb reprocessed the 5' RACE reads with MiXCR, giving one entry per CDR3 protein. The table lists about 200,000 distinct CDR3 sequences, approximately 3.2% of them singletons, with approximately 3% in the top ten. The material sequenced was CD4+ T cells sorted from PBMCs, taken 10 days after the yellow fever booster vaccination. The receptors were gathered from a man aged 18-30 years who received the YFV17D yellow fever vaccine.

This clonotype was seen at least ten times. CDR3 DNA sequence: TGTGCCAGCAGCCGACAGGAAGAGACCCAGTACTTC. Amino acids: CASSRQEETQYF. This sequence joins TRBV7-2 and TRBJ2-5; tentatively, D is TRBD1 (6 bases). V gave up 5 bases and J gave up 3 bases, with 7 bases separating them. The length of the CDR3 is 12 residues. Per germline, CDR1 SGHTA and CDR2 FQGNSA.

This clonotype was found many times. The DNA for the CDR3 is TGCGCCAGCAGGGGGGCGCAAGGGGCCAACGTCCTGACTTTC. Protein sequence: CASRGAQGANVLTF. The V gene is TRBV10-2, the J gene TRBJ2-6; tentative D call: TRBD1 (6 bases). The CDR3 is made up of 14 amino acids. Germline V lookup: CDR1 WSHSY, CDR2 SAAADI. Between the trimmed V and J ends, which lost 6 bases and 4 bases, there was a span of 10 bases.

This clonotype appeared many times. The chain combines TRBV5-1 with TRBJ2-5; 8 nucleotides agree with TRBD1. The V and J ends lost 3 bases and 6 bases, in that order; junction bases with no gene match: 10. In germline, CDR1 is SGHRS, CDR2 YFSETQ. This CDR3 is 15 amino acids long. The CDR3 nucleotides read TGCGCCAGCAGCTCACCACAGGGGGAGAGGAAGACCCAGTACTTC. This translates into CASSSPQGERKTQYF.

V usage is TRBV20-1 and J usage is TRBJ2-1, with a weak D call TRBD2 (5 bases). CDR1 DFQATT and CDR2 SNEGSKA come from the germline V gene (reference sequence). The CDR3 is 14 amino acids. Trimming took off 5 bases at V and 5 bases at J, with 16 bases between the two ends. The CDR3 spells CSASPGRGNNEQFF. The CDR3 nucleotides read TGCAGTGCTTCTCCCGGCCGGGGAAACAATGAGCAGTTCTTC.

This clonotype was seen repeatedly, ten times or more. The rearrangement joins TRBV25-1 to TRBJ1-2; 7 bases align to TRBD1. This CDR3 has 14 amino acids. J lost 6 bases, V lost 1 base, and 5 bases had no gene match. Germline loops: CDR1 MGHDK, CDR2 SYGVNS. CDR3 sequence (DNA): TGTGCCAGCAGTGAATCGTGGACAGGCCATGGCTACACCTTC. Amino acids: CASSESWTGHGYTF.

This clonotype was observed at least ten times. V usage is TRBV11-3 and J usage is TRBJ2-1; TRBD1 or TRBD2 may be the D gene (6 bases each). CDR1 is SGHNT, CDR2 YENEEA, per germline. The CDR3 spans 14 residues. V was trimmed by 1 base and J by 6 bases, leaving 10 bases between them. This CDR3 is CASSLGGGLNEQFF. The CDR3 DNA follows: TGTGCCAGCAGCTTAGGTGGGGGGCTCAATGAGCAGTTCTTC.

The V call is TRBV3-1, the J call TRBJ2-2, with D possibly TRBD1 on 6 matching bases. Trimming pared 4 bases from V and 0 bases from J, leaving 15 bases between. The CDR3 loop spans 17 amino acids. Germline CDR1 reads LGHDT; CDR2 reads YNNKEL (reference sequence). The CDR3 sequence: CASSLLWGRANTGELFF. The CDR3 region has the DNA TGTGCCAGCAGCCTCCTTTGGGGGCGCGCGAACACCGGGGAGCTGTTTTTT.

This clonotype was picked up many times. The rearrangement uses TRBV4-1 and TRBJ2-5; tentatively, D is TRBD2 (5 bases). V was cut by 3 bases and J by 2 bases, with 10 bases left in between. Germline-derived CDR1 and CDR2 are MGHRA and YSYEKL. There are 14 residues in the CDR3. CDR3: CASSQTGFQETQYF. CDR3 in DNA: TGCGCCAGCAGCCAGACGGGATTTCAAGAGACCCAGTACTTC.

This chain joins TRBV19 and TRBJ1-4, with D maybe TRBD1 (5 bases). V gave up 7 bases and J gave up 12 bases, with 21 bases separating them. The CDR3 covers 14 residues. Germline CDR1 is LNHDA and CDR2 is SQIVND (reference sequence). CDR3: CASIQDPAGWELFF. The CDR3, as DNA: TGTGCCAGTATACAGGATCCGGCTGGCTGGGAACTGTTTTTT.

The chain uses TRBV4-3 and TRBJ2-7; a weak D match, TRBD1 (6 bases). V was clipped by 2 bases and J by 6 bases, with 14 bases between them. This CDR3 spans 14 amino acids. In germline, CDR1 is LGHNA, CDR2 YSLEER. The CDR3 coding sequence is TGCGCCAGCAGCCAAATCAGGGGCTCAGGCGAGCAGTACTTC. Its translation: CASSQIRGSGEQYF.

This clonotype turned up a few times. This chain uses TRBV12-3 or TRBV12-4 with TRBJ1-5; D perhaps matches TRBD1 (5 bases). The CDR3 runs to 14 residues. The V end lost 7 bases, the J end lost 4 bases, and 14 bases lay between the germline ends. The CDR3 sequence is CASTWGEVNQPQHF. The DNA of the CDR3 is TGTGCCAGCACCTGGGGGGAAGTGAATCAGCCCCAGCATTTT.

This clonotype was observed a handful of times. This chain links TRBV7-9 with TRBJ2-5; D unresolved. Trimming removed 4 bases from V and 4 bases from J, with 16 bases in between. In germline, CDR1 is SEHNR, CDR2 FQNEAQ (reference sequence). This CDR3 is 15 amino acids long. The CDR3 coding sequence is TGTGCCAGCAGCTCTGGTGCTTGGGGTTCAGAGACCCAGTACTTC. Its protein is CASSSGAWGSETQYF.

The sample holds a few counts of this clonotype. The chain combines TRBV18 with TRBJ2-7, with 10 bases that match TRBD1. V gave up 6 bases and J gave up 6 bases; unmatched junction bases: 11. This CDR3 has 15 residues. CDR1 and CDR2 (germline): KGHSH, LQKENI. The CDR3 coding sequence is TGTGCCAGCTCGTCTCGGGGACAGGGGATCCGCGAGCAGTACGTC. It codes for CASSSRGQGIREQYV.

This clonotype was recorded at least ten times. The rearrangement links TRBV5-1 to TRBJ2-5; tentatively, D is TRBD1 (6 bases). This CDR3 is 15 amino acids long. In germline, CDR1 is SGHRS, CDR2 YFSETQ. V gave up 4 bases and J gave up 7 bases, with 20 bases separating them. Here the CDR3 reads CASSTPTGSGGTQYF. CDR3 coding DNA: TGCGCCAGCAGCACCCCAACAGGGTCCGGAGGGACCCAGTACTTC.

This clonotype was counted many times. The chain links TRBV5-1 to TRBJ1-5; no clear D. This CDR3 region has 14 residues. Germline V lookup: CDR1 SGHRS, CDR2 YFSETQ. V gave up 0 bases and J gave up 7 bases, with 11 bases separating them. As DNA, the CDR3 is TGCGCCAGCAGCTTGGAGGCGACGGGACAGCCCCAGCATTTT. Amino acids: CASSLEATGQPQHF.

In its sample, this clonotype was seen a few times. This rearrangement joins TRBV27 to TRBJ1-5, with 9 bases fitting TRBD1. V gave up 3 bases and J gave up 6 bases; unmatched junction bases: 6. CDR1 is MNHEY, CDR2 SMNVEV, per germline (reference sequence). This CDR3 has 15 amino acids. The CDR3 region is CASSLDRGGGQPQHF. In DNA form, the CDR3 reads TGTGCCAGCAGTTTGGACAGGGGAGGTGGTCAGCCCCAGCATTTT.

In its sample, this clonotype was seen a few times. For the CDR3, the DNA is TGTGCCTGGAGTGTAAGTGGCTACGAGCAGTACTTC. This encodes CAWSVSGYEQYF. This chain uses TRBV30 with TRBJ2-7; D is uncertain. Per germline, CDR1 GTSNPN and CDR2 SVGIG (reference sequence). This CDR3 contains 12 residues. V lost 0 bases, J lost 3 bases, and 6 bases lay in between.

This clonotype was seen only a few times. This chain joins TRBV20-1 and TRBJ2-3, with TRBD1 as a possible D gene (6 bases). This CDR3 has 13 residues. V lost 2 bases and J lost 0, with 6 bases in between. The germline V gene has CDR1 DFQATT and CDR2 SNEGSKA (reference sequence). CDR3 in DNA: TGCAGTGCTAGAAGGGGGAGCACAGATACGCAGTATTTT. It is translated as CSARRGSTDTQYF.

This clonotype occurred a few times. The chain combines TRBV5-4 with TRBJ2-7, with a tentative D call TRBD2 (6 bases). The CDR3 is made up of 14 amino acids. Germline loops: CDR1 SGHNT, CDR2 YYREEE (reference sequence). The V gene lost 1 base and the J gene lost 3 bases, with 11 bases spanning the gap. CDR3: CASSLTGDFYEQYV. The CDR3 region has the DNA TGTGCCAGCAGCTTGACGGGGGACTTCTACGAGCAGTACGTC.

This clonotype was counted between two and nine times. This sequence joins TRBV29-1 and TRBJ2-3; tentatively, D is TRBD1 (7 bases). Per the germline V gene, CDR1 is SQVTM and CDR2 is ANQGSEA. This CDR3 spans 12 amino acids. The germline V and J ends were trimmed by 8 bases and 6 bases, with 15 bases remaining between them. The CDR3 spells CSQGGLGDTQYF. The CDR3 nucleotides read TGCAGCCAGGGGGGACTGGGGGATACGCAGTATTTT.

This clonotype has only a few counts. The genes are TRBV6-1 and TRBJ2-6; TRBD1 is a possible D gene (6 bases). The CDR3 sequence is 16 residues long. Per germline, CDR1 MNHNS and CDR2 SASEGT. Trimming stripped 8 bases from V and 0 bases from J, with 14 bases between. As DNA, the CDR3 is TGTGCCAGCTTTCATACAGGGTTCTCTGGGGCCAACGTCCTGACTTTC. It is translated as CASFHTGFSGANVLTF.

The genes are TRBV5-1 and TRBJ1-2; no clear D. Trimming removed 4 bases at V and 6 bases at J, with 13 bases between. Germline loops: CDR1 SGHRS, CDR2 YFSETQ. The CDR3 covers 13 residues. CDR3 amino acids: CASSRSYPDGYTF. In DNA, the CDR3 is TGCGCCAGCAGCCGGTCTTACCCAGATGGCTACACCTTC.

There are a few counts of this clonotype. The chain uses TRBV10-3 and TRBJ1-1; D call uncertain. V was pared by 4 bases and J by 1 base, with 7 bases between. The CDR3 sequence is 13 residues long. CDR1 ENHRY and CDR2 SYGVKD come from the germline V gene. Written as DNA, the CDR3 is TGTGCCATCAGTGTCAACCGGAACACTGAAGCTTTCTTT. This gives the protein CAISVNRNTEAFF.

The chain uses TRBV6-5 and TRBJ2-1; the match to TRBD2 covers 13 bases. The junction had 11 bases not matched to a gene; V was cut back by 3 bases and J by 3 bases. The CDR3 extends over 19 amino acids. In germline, CDR1 is MNHEY, CDR2 SVGAGI. CDR3 nucleotides: TGTGCCAGCAGTTATCGGACTAGCGGGGGATTACGAAGCTACAATGAGCAGTTCTTC. This sequence encodes CASSYRTSGGLRSYNEQFF.